The entry that follows covers one T cell receptor beta chain sequence. The data are from a study of blood T cell repertoires in COVID-19. Study in general: Some COVID-19 samples were acute and others convalescent; all came from the United States, Italy and Spain.

The germline gives CDR1 DFQATT, CDR2 SNEGSKA (reference sequence). The CDR3 is 11 residues long. Trimming removed 5 bases at V and 7 bases at J, with 11 bases between. Authors' methods: It was from reference gene primer amplification that nucleated cell counts were estimated. Profiled with immunoSEQ multiplex PCR; TCRdb holds only in-frame clones, not every one. V, J and clone size are those of that table, while D and trimming were read from the DNA. The sample records 120,000 to 150,000 clones, roughly 89% being singletons. The V and J genes are TRBV20-1 and TRBJ1-2, with D maybe TRBD1 (5 bases). Sequencing input: peripheral blood. The source is a middle-aged woman with acute or convalescent COVID-19. CDR3 DNA: TGCAGTGCTCAAAAAGGGGCTGGCTACACCTTC. Protein product: CSAQKGAGYTF.